The 6 T cell receptor beta chains below all came from one sample that was sequenced in a study of cytomegalovirus exposure and HLA in healthy donors. PCR used 60 Vbeta primers and 13 Jbeta primers. The data were produced by immunoSEQ multiplex PCR, yet TCRdb's version contains in-frame clones alone and is incomplete. Of 300,000 or so clones listed, about 83% were seen once; the top ten hold about 2%. Sequencing used PBMCs. These receptors originate from a woman between 40 and 50 years old in good health and CMV-seropositive.

The chain employs TRBV18 and TRBJ1-1; perhaps TRBD1 as D (6 bases). From germline, CDR1 is KGHSH and CDR2 LQKENI. The CDR3 contains 15 residues. V was clipped by 0 bases and J by 4 bases, with 12 bases between them. CDR3 DNA sequence: TGTGCCAGCTCACCACCCGACAGGTTTGGCACTGAAGCTTTCTTT. Its translation is CASSPPDRFGTEAFF.

The rearrangement joins TRBV5-1 to TRBJ1-2, with 9 bases matching TRBD1. The CDR3 covers 13 residues. Germline CDR1 reads SGHRS; CDR2 reads YFSETQ. J was trimmed by 8 bases and V by 2 bases; bases with no gene match: 4. Written as DNA, the CDR3 is TGCGCCAGCAGCTTACGACAGGGGGGCGGCTACACCTTC. This sequence encodes CASSLRQGGGYTF. The full variable domain, in which reference TRBV5-1 and TRBJ1-2 provide the parts outside the CDR3, is KAGVTQTPRYLIKTRGQQVTLSCSPISGHRSVSWYQQTPGQGLQFLFEYFSETQRNKGNFPGRFSGRQFSNSRSEMNVSTLELGDSALYLCASSLRQGGGYTFGSGTRLTVV.

The genes are TRBV11-3 and TRBJ2-3, with TRBD1 matching over 7 bases. J lost 2 bases, V lost 1 base, and 3 bases had no gene match. Germline-derived CDR1 and CDR2 are SGHNT and YENEEA. The CDR3 contains 15 residues. The CDR3 bases are TGTGCCAGCAGCTTAGGAGACAGGGTCACAGATACGCAGTATTTT. This translates into CASSLGDRVTDTQYF.

This chain connects TRBV7-9 to TRBJ2-5; perhaps TRBD2 as D (6 bases). Germline CDR1 reads SEHNR; CDR2 reads FQNEAQ (reference sequence). Trimming pared 4 bases from V and 2 bases from J, leaving 23 bases between. The CDR3 is 18 amino acids. The CDR3 DNA reads as TGTGCCAGCAGCTCCCGACCCCCTCAGCGGGCGACGCAAGAGACCCAGTACTTC. Encoded protein: CASSSRPPQRATQETQYF.

The V and J genes are TRBV7-6 and TRBJ1-2; TRBD1 matches 7 bases. V trimming: 5 bases; J trimming: 2 bases; junction bases outside the gene matches: 2. This CDR3 contains 13 residues. Per germline, CDR1 SGHVS and CDR2 FNYEAQ. In nucleotides, the CDR3 is TGTGCCAGCAGCCAACAGGGGAACTATGGCTACACCTTC. Translated, it gives CASSQQGNYGYTF.

V gene TRBV7-2 combines with J gene TRBJ2-7; 12 bases map to TRBD1. Germline values: CDR1 SGHTA, CDR2 FQGNSA. Germline trimming cut 1 base from V and 5 bases from J; bases unmatched to any gene: 9. The CDR3 is 17 residues long. The CDR3, as DNA: TGTGCCAGCAGCTTAGATATGGGGGACAGGGGGCATCACGAGCAGTACTTC. It specifies CASSLDMGDRGHHEQYF.